This is a list of T cell receptor beta chains from one sample in a study of OX40 agonist ivuxolimab in advanced cancers. Profiling relied on immunoSEQ multiplex PCR, and the TCRdb table lists in-frame clones only, not all of them. The data contain under 80,000 clones, around 83% of them singletons. The starting material was CD4+ or CD8+ T cells sorted from blood, obtained in a trial of the OX40 agonist ivuxolimab. These receptors all come from an adult with an advanced solid tumor such as melanoma, head and neck, liver or kidney cancer. Each CDR3 is given with its conserved first and last residue. A D gene is named only where the DNA matches it firmly. Some rows have no size entry. The others give once, few or many, or a class for an expanded clone.

cdr3_aa cdr3_nt j_call clone_size v_call d_call
CASSKGQIGELFF TGTGCCAGCAGTAAGGGACAGATCGGGGAGCTGTTTTTT TRBJ2-2 - TRBV6-4 TRBD1
CAISESNEQFF TGTGCCATCAGTGAGTCGAATGAGCAGTTCTTC TRBJ2-1 medium-sized TRBV10-3 -
CASSLAVGSGNTIYF TGCGCCAGCAGCTTGGCCGTCGGCTCTGGAAACACCATATATTTT TRBJ1-3 - TRBV5-1 -
CASSYGTGLYEQYF TGTGCCAGCAGTTATGGGACAGGACTCTACGAGCAGTACTTC TRBJ2-7 - TRBV6-6 TRBD1
CASSLERSSTQYF TGTGCCAGCAGCTTAGAACGTAGCAGTACGCAGTATTTT TRBJ2-3 - TRBV7-2 -
CAWSSGGSYGYTF TGTGCCTGGAGTTCGGGGGGAAGCTATGGCTACACCTTC TRBJ1-2 - TRBV30 -
CASSPPVSTEAFF TGTGCCAGCAGCCCCCCGGTGTCAACTGAAGCTTTCTTT TRBJ1-1 - TRBV7-2 -
CAIRGGPGNTIYF TGTGCCATAAGAGGGGGGCCTGGAAACACCATATATTTT TRBJ1-3 - TRBV6-6 -
CASSLRTGGTTGELFF TGCGCCAGCAGCTTGAGGACAGGGGGTACCACCGGGGAGCTGTTTTTT TRBJ2-2 - TRBV5-1 TRBD1
CASSQTGWRTEAFF TGTGCCAGCAGTCAGACAGGGTGGAGGACTGAAGCTTTCTTT TRBJ1-1 - TRBV6-5 TRBD1
CASSSPSSGRLGDTQYF TGTGCCAGCAGCTCCCCCTCTAGCGGGAGGCTTGGAGATACGCAGTATTTT TRBJ2-3 - TRBV7-8 TRBD2
CAISTRSSHTGELFF TGTGCCATTTCCACTAGGAGTTCTCACACCGGGGAGCTGTTTTTT TRBJ2-2 - TRBV10-3 -
CASLGGAYGYTF TGTGCCAGCCTGGGAGGGGCCTATGGCTACACCTTC TRBJ1-2 - TRBV10-3 -
CASSQDTQGGGNEQFF TGTGCCAGCAGCCAAGACACACAGGGAGGAGGGAATGAGCAGTTCTTC TRBJ2-1 - TRBV4-2 -
CAISSDDREAFF TGTGCCATCAGTTCTGACGACAGGGAGGCTTTCTTT TRBJ1-1 - TRBV10-3 TRBD1
CASSLSGRNQPQHF TGTGCCAGCAGCTTATCCGGGAGGAATCAGCCCCAGCATTTT TRBJ1-5 few TRBV11-2 -
CASSKRGGETQYF TGTGCCAGCAGCAAAAGGGGGGGAGAGACCCAGTACTTC TRBJ2-5 - TRBV7-7 -
CASGGLRNTEAFF TGTGCCAGCGGAGGCTTGCGGAACACTGAAGCTTTCTTT TRBJ1-1 - TRBV11-2 -
CASSLGDGQRNQPQHF TGCGCCAGCAGCTTAGGGGACGGGCAGCGCAATCAGCCCCAGCATTTT TRBJ1-5 once TRBV5-1 -
CASSYTRGTGESIQYF TGTGCCAGCAGTTACACCCGGGGGACAGGGGAAAGCATTCAGTACTTC TRBJ2-4 - TRBV6-6 TRBD1
CASSLNGVAKNIQYF TGTGCCAGCAGCTTAAATGGGGTAGCCAAAAACATTCAGTACTTC TRBJ2-4 - TRBV11-2 -
CASSPGTGGKDTQYF TGTGCCAGCTCACCAGGGACAGGGGGCAAAGATACGCAGTATTTT TRBJ2-3 - TRBV18 TRBD1
CASSTLRTSGNEQFF TGTGCCAGTAGTACCCTCCGGACTAGCGGGAATGAGCAGTTCTTC TRBJ2-1 - TRBV19 TRBD2
CASSLWLGTVGFF TGCGCCAGCAGCTTATGGCTCGGGACAGTCGGTTTCTTT TRBJ1-1 - TRBV5-1 TRBD1
CASSSGGWAAQETQYF TGCGCCAGCAGCTCTGGGGGGTGGGCCGCACAAGAGACCCAGTACTTC TRBJ2-5 - TRBV5-1 -